This is a list of T cell receptor beta chains from one sample in a study of blood T cell repertoires in COVID-19. Profiled with immunoSEQ multiplex PCR; TCRdb holds only in-frame clones, not every one. The sample carries around 620,000 clones, about 87% recorded once. The sequenced sample consisted of peripheral blood. These receptors all stem from a woman under 30 with acute or convalescent COVID-19. Each CDR3 is given with its conserved first and last residue. The order of the fields is CDR3 DNA, CDR3 protein, J gene, D gene, V gene, clone size. D genes are given only for firm matches. Part of the rows lack a size; the others show once, few, many or a class for expanded clones.

DNA: TGCGCCAGCAGCTTGGTCGGTTACGAGCAGTACTTC
CDR3: CASSLVGYEQYF
J: TRBJ2-7
D: NA
V: TRBV5-1
size: NA

DNA: TGCAGCGTTCACAGGGTAGGATCGAGCTACACCTTC
CDR3: CSVHRVGSSYTF
J: TRBJ1-2
D: NA
V: TRBV29-1
size: NA

DNA: TGTGCCAGCAGTTCCTTTTGGACAGGGGCTCGGGAGCAGTACTTC
CDR3: CASSSFWTGAREQYF
J: TRBJ2-7
D: TRBD1
V: TRBV6-2/TRBV6-3
size: NA

DNA: TGTGCCAGCAGCTTGGAGGGGCCCCCAAACTATGGCTACACCTTC
CDR3: CASSLEGPPNYGYTF
J: TRBJ1-2
D: NA
V: TRBV5-5
size: NA

DNA: TGCGCCAGCAGCCCAGGGACAGGAAACTCCAATGAGCAGTTCTTC
CDR3: CASSPGTGNSNEQFF
J: TRBJ2-1
D: TRBD1
V: TRBV4-1
size: NA

DNA: TGTGCCAGTGTGGACAGGGGGCATGGCTACACCTTC
CDR3: CASVDRGHGYTF
J: TRBJ1-2
D: TRBD1
V: TRBV19
size: NA

DNA: TGTGCCAGCAGTTTTACTATGGGAGGTGAAGCTTTCTTT
CDR3: CASSFTMGGEAFF
J: TRBJ1-1
D: NA
V: TRBV27
size: NA

DNA: TGTGCCAGCAGTCTCCAGGGGGCTCGGAACACTGAAGCTTTCTTT
CDR3: CASSLQGARNTEAFF
J: TRBJ1-1
D: TRBD1
V: TRBV27
size: NA

DNA: TGCGCCAGCACCTGCATGAGGACAGGAAACTTTAGCAATCAGCCCCAGCATTTT
CDR3: CASTCMRTGNFSNQPQHF
J: TRBJ1-5
D: TRBD1
V: TRBV10-1
size: NA

DNA: TGTGCCAGCAGTCATCGACAGGGACCTCTGAACACTGAAGCTTTCTTT
CDR3: CASSHRQGPLNTEAFF
J: TRBJ1-1
D: TRBD1
V: TRBV7-6
size: NA

DNA: TGTGCCACCAGCAGAGGATGGGGCGGCACAGATACGCAGTATTTT
CDR3: CATSRGWGGTDTQYF
J: TRBJ2-3
D: NA
V: TRBV15
size: NA

DNA: TGTGCCAGCAGCGGGAACAGCTACGAGCAGTACTTC
CDR3: CASSGNSYEQYF
J: TRBJ2-7
D: NA
V: TRBV9
size: few

DNA: TGTGCCAGCAGCATCGGTGGGGGGACGGAAGCTTTCTTT
CDR3: CASSIGGGTEAFF
J: TRBJ1-1
D: NA
V: TRBV12-3/TRBV12-4
size: NA

DNA: TGCGCCAGCAGCTTGGGGCCTAGCTCTGGGGCCAACGTCCTGACTTTC
CDR3: CASSLGPSSGANVLTF
J: TRBJ2-6
D: NA
V: TRBV5-1
size: NA

DNA: TGCGCCAGCAGCTTTTCGGGACAGGGGGGAGAGACCCAGTACTTC
CDR3: CASSFSGQGGETQYF
J: TRBJ2-5
D: TRBD1
V: TRBV5-1
size: once

DNA: TGCGCCAGCAGCCAAGATATTGGGACAGCACTTGAAGCTTTCTTT
CDR3: CASSQDIGTALEAFF
J: TRBJ1-1
D: TRBD1
V: TRBV4-3
size: NA

DNA: TGTGCCAGCAGCCCCGACAGGGGGTGGGACACCATATATTTT
CDR3: CASSPDRGWDTIYF
J: TRBJ1-3
D: TRBD1
V: TRBV7-9
size: NA

DNA: TGTGCCAGCAGCACCGCGGGGGCCTACGAGCAGTACTTC
CDR3: CASSTAGAYEQYF
J: TRBJ2-7
D: TRBD2
V: TRBV7-9
size: NA

DNA: TGCGCCAGCAGCGCTAGCGGGGGGGGTTACAATGAGCAGTTCTTC
CDR3: CASSASGGGYNEQFF
J: TRBJ2-1
D: TRBD2
V: TRBV5-1
size: once

DNA: TGTGCCAGCAGTCCGGGACAGGGGATTGGCAATGAGCAGTTCTTC
CDR3: CASSPGQGIGNEQFF
J: TRBJ2-1
D: TRBD1
V: TRBV27
size: once

DNA: TGTGCCAGCAGCTTGGATGGGACAGGGAGGCATTCACCCCTCCACTTT
CDR3: CASSLDGTGRHSPLHF
J: TRBJ1-6
D: TRBD1
V: TRBV5-5
size: NA

DNA: TGTGCCAGCACCGAGACTTGGGGCCCTAGTAAAGGCTACACCTTC
CDR3: CASTETWGPSKGYTF
J: TRBJ1-2
D: NA
V: TRBV3-1/TRBV3-2
size: NA

DNA: TGTGCCAGCAGTTACACGGACACCACCGGGGAGCTGTTTTTT
CDR3: CASSYTDTTGELFF
J: TRBJ2-2
D: NA
V: TRBV6-6
size: NA

DNA: TGTGCCAGCAGCTTAGAAGGGGGCTCGAACACTGAAGCTTTCTTT
CDR3: CASSLEGGSNTEAFF
J: TRBJ1-1
D: TRBD1
V: TRBV7-6
size: NA

DNA: TGTGCCTGGAGACTAGCGGGGGGGCTCAGCACAGATACGCAGTATTTT
CDR3: CAWRLAGGLSTDTQYF
J: TRBJ2-3
D: TRBD2
V: TRBV30
size: NA

DNA: TGTGCCACCAGTGATGGACAGGGTTCGAATGAAAAACTGTTTTTT
CDR3: CATSDGQGSNEKLFF
J: TRBJ1-4
D: TRBD1
V: TRBV24-1
size: NA

DNA: TGTGCCAGCAAGGGGCAGGGCACAGATACGCAGTATTTT
CDR3: CASKGQGTDTQYF
J: TRBJ2-3
D: NA
V: TRBV5-4
size: NA

DNA: TGTGCCAGCAGCCACGGACACCCGTACGAGCAGTACTTC
CDR3: CASSHGHPYEQYF
J: TRBJ2-7
D: NA
V: TRBV14
size: NA

DNA: TGCACCAGCAGCCCCGATGGGGGACAGGGGCGTTACGAGCAGTACTTC
CDR3: CTSSPDGGQGRYEQYF
J: TRBJ2-7
D: NA
V: TRBV1
size: few

DNA: TGCGCCAGCAGCTTTAGTCGTGGCGGGTCGAACACTGAAGCTTTCTTT
CDR3: CASSFSRGGSNTEAFF
J: TRBJ1-1
D: NA
V: TRBV5-1
size: NA

DNA: TGTGCCAGCAGGTCCCAGGGGTGGCGCAATCAGCCCCAGCATTTT
CDR3: CASRSQGWRNQPQHF
J: TRBJ1-5
D: NA
V: TRBV28
size: NA

DNA: TGTGCCAGCCTGGGACAGGGGGCCGAGCTACAGGATGAAAAACTGTTTTTT
CDR3: CASLGQGAELQDEKLFF
J: TRBJ1-4
D: NA
V: TRBV21-1
size: NA

DNA: TGTGCCAGCAGTCCGACCCTGACAGGCCTGTCGCCGATTAATTCACCCCTCCACTTT
CDR3: CASSPTLTGLSPINSPLHF
J: TRBJ1-6
D: NA
V: TRBV27
size: NA

DNA: TGTGCCAGCAGCCTACCGGGGGGGGATGGCTACACCTTC
CDR3: CASSLPGGDGYTF
J: TRBJ1-2
D: NA
V: TRBV7-9
size: NA

DNA: TGCGCCAGCAGCGACTTACAGGGGGCTAATTCACCCCTCCACTTT
CDR3: CASSDLQGANSPLHF
J: TRBJ1-6
D: TRBD1
V: TRBV5-1
size: NA

DNA: TGTGCCAGCTCAGCCGAGAGGAGGGCTGGAAACACCATATATTTT
CDR3: CASSAERRAGNTIYF
J: TRBJ1-3
D: NA
V: TRBV18
size: NA

DNA: TGTGCCAGCAGCCCAATAATAGGAGAAGGTCAGAAGAACACCGGGGAGCTGTTTTTT
CDR3: CASSPIIGEGQKNTGELFF
J: TRBJ2-2
D: NA
V: TRBV7-9
size: NA

DNA: TGTGCCAGCAGCTCCGGGGTAGATAATTCACCCCTCCACTTT
CDR3: CASSSGVDNSPLHF
J: TRBJ1-6
D: NA
V: TRBV11-2
size: NA

DNA: TGTGCCAGCAGTGTCTGGACTGTTAGCGGGGGGGCTCATCAAGATACGCAGTATTTT
CDR3: CASSVWTVSGGAHQDTQYF
J: TRBJ2-3
D: TRBD2
V: TRBV2
size: NA

DNA: TGTGCCAGCAGCCCGGGACAGTGGGCCTACGAGCAGTACTTC
CDR3: CASSPGQWAYEQYF
J: TRBJ2-7
D: TRBD1
V: TRBV11-3
size: NA

DNA: TGTGCCAGTAGTATCAGTCGAGGCCCCCCTGAAGCTTTCTTT
CDR3: CASSISRGPPEAFF
J: TRBJ1-1
D: NA
V: TRBV19
size: NA

DNA: TGTGCCAGCAGCTTAGGTATATCCCGGGACAGGGGGCGCAATGAGCAGTTCTTC
CDR3: CASSLGISRDRGRNEQFF
J: TRBJ2-1
D: TRBD1
V: TRBV7-3
size: NA

DNA: TGTGCCAGCAGCGCCAGGGGGGAGCAGTTCTTC
CDR3: CASSARGEQFF
J: TRBJ2-1
D: TRBD1
V: TRBV11-2
size: NA

DNA: TGTGCCAGCAGCACCGCCGGGACAGGGGACTATGGCTACACCTTC
CDR3: CASSTAGTGDYGYTF
J: TRBJ1-2
D: TRBD1
V: TRBV5-5
size: NA

DNA: TGTGCCAGCAAGACTACTAGCAATCAGCCCCAGCATTTT
CDR3: CASKTTSNQPQHF
J: TRBJ1-5
D: NA
V: TRBV28
size: NA

DNA: TGCGCCAGCAGCTTGCAGGGGGGTACTGAAGCTTTCTTT
CDR3: CASSLQGGTEAFF
J: TRBJ1-1
D: TRBD1
V: TRBV5-1
size: NA

DNA: TGTGCCAGCAGTTACCCCGGGACAGGGCTCGCTGGCTACACCTTC
CDR3: CASSYPGTGLAGYTF
J: TRBJ1-2
D: TRBD1
V: TRBV6-5
size: NA

DNA: TGCGCCAGCAGCCCCCATCAGGGGGCCCACCAAGAGACCCAGTACTTC
CDR3: CASSPHQGAHQETQYF
J: TRBJ2-5
D: TRBD1
V: TRBV5-1
size: NA

DNA: TGTGCCAGCAGCCTGACAGGGAATTCTAACTATGGCTACACCTTC
CDR3: CASSLTGNSNYGYTF
J: TRBJ1-2
D: TRBD1
V: TRBV7-3
size: NA

DNA: TGTGCCAGCAGCTTGCAGACAGGGCAAGATGGCTACACCTTC
CDR3: CASSLQTGQDGYTF
J: TRBJ1-2
D: TRBD1
V: TRBV5-4
size: NA

DNA: TGCAGTGCTAGAGGAGCATATGAGCAGTTCTTC
CDR3: CSARGAYEQFF
J: TRBJ2-1
D: NA
V: TRBV20-1
size: once

DNA: TGTGCCAGCAGCCCTCACAGGGGGACTGAAGCTTTCTTT
CDR3: CASSPHRGTEAFF
J: TRBJ1-1
D: TRBD1
V: TRBV11-2
size: NA

DNA: TGTGCCACCAGTGAGGACAGCTACGAGCAGTACTTC
CDR3: CATSEDSYEQYF
J: TRBJ2-7
D: NA
V: TRBV24-1
size: NA

DNA: TGTGCCAGCAGAGCCGCGCGTGGCTACACCTTC
CDR3: CASRAARGYTF
J: TRBJ1-2
D: NA
V: TRBV6-5
size: NA